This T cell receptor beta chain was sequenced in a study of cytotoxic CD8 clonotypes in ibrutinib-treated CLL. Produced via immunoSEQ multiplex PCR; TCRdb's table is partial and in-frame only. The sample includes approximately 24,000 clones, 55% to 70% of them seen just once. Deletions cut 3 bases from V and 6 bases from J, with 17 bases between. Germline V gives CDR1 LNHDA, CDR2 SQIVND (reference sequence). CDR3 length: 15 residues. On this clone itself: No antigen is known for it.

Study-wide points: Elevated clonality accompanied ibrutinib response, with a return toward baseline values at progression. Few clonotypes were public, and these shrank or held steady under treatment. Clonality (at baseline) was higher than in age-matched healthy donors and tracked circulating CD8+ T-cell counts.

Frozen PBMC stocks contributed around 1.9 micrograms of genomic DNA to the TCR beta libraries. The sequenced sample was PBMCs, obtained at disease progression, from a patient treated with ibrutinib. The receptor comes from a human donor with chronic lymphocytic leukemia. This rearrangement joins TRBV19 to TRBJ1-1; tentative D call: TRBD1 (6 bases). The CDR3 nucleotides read TGTGCCAGTAGTATTGGGGTCGGGGGGGCCCCTGAAGCTTTCTTT. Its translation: CASSIGVGGAPEAFF.